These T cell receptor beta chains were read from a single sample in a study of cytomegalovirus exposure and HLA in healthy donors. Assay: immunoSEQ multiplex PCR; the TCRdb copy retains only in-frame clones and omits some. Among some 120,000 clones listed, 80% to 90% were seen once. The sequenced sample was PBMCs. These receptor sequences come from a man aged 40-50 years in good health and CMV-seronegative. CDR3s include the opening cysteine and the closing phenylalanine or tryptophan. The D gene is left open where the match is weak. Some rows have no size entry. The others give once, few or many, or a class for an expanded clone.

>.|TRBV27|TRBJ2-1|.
TGTGCCAGCAGTTTTTTCGGAGGAATGGGGAGCGGTTACAATGAGCAGTTCTTC
CASSFFGGMGSGYNEQFF
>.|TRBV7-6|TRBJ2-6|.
TGTGCCAGCAGCTTAGAGATAGCTTCCGGGGCCAACGTCCTGACTTTC
CASSLEIASGANVLTF
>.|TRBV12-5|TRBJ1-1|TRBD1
TGTGCTAGTGGTATAGACAGGGTCACTGAAGCTTTCTTT
CASGIDRVTEAFF
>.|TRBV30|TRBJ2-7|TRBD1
TGTGCCTGGAGAGGGGACAGGGTTGGCGAGCAGTACTTC
CAWRGDRVGEQYF
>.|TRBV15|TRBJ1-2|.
TGTGCCACCAGCAGAGATCGGACAGCTTATGGCTACACCTTC
CATSRDRTAYGYTF
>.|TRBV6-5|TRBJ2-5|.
TGTGCCAGCAGTCCTATAGTGCGGGAGACCCAGTACTTC
CASSPIVRETQYF
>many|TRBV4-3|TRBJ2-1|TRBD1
TGCGCCAGCAGCCAACACAGGGGCCCCCACAATGAGCAGTTCTTC
CASSQHRGPHNEQFF
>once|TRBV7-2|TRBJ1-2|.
TGTGCCAGCAGCCCCCAGGCCCTAGACAGTGGCGGCTACACCTTC
CASSPQALDSGGYTF
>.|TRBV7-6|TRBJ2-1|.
TGTGCCAGCAGCCCTCCAACAGGGTCCTACAATGAGCAGTTCTTC
CASSPPTGSYNEQFF
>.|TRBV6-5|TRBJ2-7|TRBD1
TGTGCCAGCAGTTACGGACCCGGGACAGGGGGCCGCGAGCAGTACTTC
CASSYGPGTGGREQYF
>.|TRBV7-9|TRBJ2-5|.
TGTGCCAGCAGCCCCCTGGCGGCAGTTCAAGAGACCCAGTACTTC
CASSPLAAVQETQYF
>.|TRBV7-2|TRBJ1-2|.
TGTGCCAGCAGCTTAGGGGGGCAGTTCTGGGGCTACACCTTC
CASSLGGQFWGYTF
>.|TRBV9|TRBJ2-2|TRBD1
TGTGCCAGCAGACCGGGACAGACGAACACCGGGGAGCTGTTTTTT
CASRPGQTNTGELFF